The present T cell receptor (beta chain) was sequenced within a study of shared clonotypes between healthy human individuals. To note about this clone: At one end the junction does not follow the germline gene, possibly because of a read error.

CDR3 length: 16 residues. CDR1 is SGHAT, CDR2 FQNNGV, per germline. Researchers ran the assay at a deep level. Tens of thousands of T cell genomes, or approximately 280 ng DNA, went into unsorted PBMC replicate PCRs. Researchers sequenced unsorted PBMC DNA using ten immunoSEQ deep assay plates. Here immunoSEQ multiplex PCR was the method, and the copy in TCRdb shows in-frame clones only, minus some. Of about half a million clones in the sample, about 78% are singletons; the top ten hold around 12%. In unsorted samples, genomic DNA was obtained using 80 million to 90 million PBMCs. The sequenced sample consisted of PBMCs. This receptor was identified in a woman in her thirties or forties in good health. Some clones in this sample may be carry-over from other donors' samples. The rearrangement uses TRBV11-2 and TRBJ2-7; a weak D match, TRBD2 (6 bases). The CDR3 DNA reads as TGTGCCAGCAGATCTACGGGACTCCAAAGGAATTACGAGCAGCACTTC. Encoded protein: CASRSTGLQRNYEQHF.